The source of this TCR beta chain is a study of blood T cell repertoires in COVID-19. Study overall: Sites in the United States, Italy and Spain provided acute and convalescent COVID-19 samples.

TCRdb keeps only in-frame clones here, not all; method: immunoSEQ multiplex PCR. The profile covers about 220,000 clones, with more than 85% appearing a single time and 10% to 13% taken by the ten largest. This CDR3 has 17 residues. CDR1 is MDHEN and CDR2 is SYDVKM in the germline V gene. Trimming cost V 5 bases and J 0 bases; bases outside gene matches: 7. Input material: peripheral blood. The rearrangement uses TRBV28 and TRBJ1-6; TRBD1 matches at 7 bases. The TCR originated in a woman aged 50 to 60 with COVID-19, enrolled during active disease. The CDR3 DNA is TGTGCCAGCAGTACCCAGACAGGGATCTCCTATAATTCACCCCTCCACTTT. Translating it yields CASSTQTGISYNSPLHF.